In its sample, the clone carrying this TCR beta chain was seen a few times. Its specificity is unknown. The sample belongs to a study of post-analysis software for immune sequencing data. Regarding the study as a whole: Controls showed lower frequencies than patients for five or six TRBV segments, and TRBV5-6, TRBV5-1 and TRBV20-1 were among these.

Germline CDR1 DFQATT, CDR2 SNEGSKA (reference sequence). Trimming took off 2 bases at V and 7 bases at J, with 6 bases between the two ends. CDR3 size: 12 residues. Each TCR beta cDNA library carried unique molecular identifiers. TCRdb ran MiXCR on the PCR reads and lists one entry per CDR3 protein. The sample has approximately 690,000 distinct CDR3 sequences; 59% are singletons. Sequencing was performed on blood. This TCR came from a girl aged 2-9 years with multiple sclerosis. This rearrangement joins TRBV20-1 to TRBJ1-6; D gene ambiguous. The CDR3 region has the DNA TGCAGTGCTAGAACAGTGAATTCACCCCTCCACTTT. Protein sequence: CSARTVNSPLHF.